Shown below are 32 T cell receptor beta chains from a single sample sequenced in a study of blood T cell repertoires in COVID-19. Generated by immunoSEQ multiplex PCR, the TCRdb table keeps only in-frame clones and is missing some. The table has 210,000 or so clones, approximately 82% seen once. Sequencing used peripheral blood. The receptors originated from a middle-aged man with active or convalescent COVID-19.

This clone was detected only a few times. Distinct nucleotide sequences in the sample also encode this CDR3. The chain couples TRBV7-6 to TRBJ1-6; a possible D gene is TRBD1 (5 bases). Germline V gene data show CDR1 as SGHVS and CDR2 as FNYEAQ. This CDR3 is built from 15 residues. V lost 1 base and J 7 bases, leaving 11 bases between the germline ends. This chain's CDR3 is CASSLGEDSNSPLHF. The CDR3 DNA reads as TGTGCCAGCAGCTTAGGGGAAGACAGCAATTCACCCCTCCACTTT. Drawing the rest from reference TRBV7-6 and TRBJ1-6, the complete variable domain is GAGVSQSPRYKVTKRGQDVALRCDPISGHVSLYWYRQALGQGPEFLTYFNYEAQQDKSGLPNDRFSAERPEGSISTLTIQRTEQRDSAMYRCASSLGEDSNSPLHFGNGTRLTVT.

The V gene is TRBV3-1 (or the pseudogene TRBV3-2), the J gene TRBJ1-1, with D perhaps matching TRBD1 (5 bases). Germline V gives CDR1 LGHDT, CDR2 YNNKEL (reference sequence). The ends were cut back, 1 base at V and 5 bases at J, with 8 bases in the middle. This CDR3 is built from 13 residues. In DNA, the CDR3 is TGTGCCAGCAGCCAAGGGGGCCGAACTGAAGCTTTCTTT. Translated, it gives CASSQGGRTEAFF.

This chain links TRBV28 with TRBJ2-7; 7 bases are a match to TRBD1. V lost 5 bases, J lost 3 bases, and 10 bases stayed unmatched. CDR3 length equals 15 residues. Germline V gene lookup returns CDR1 MDHEN and CDR2 SYDVKM. CDR3 DNA: TGTGCCAGCAGTGAAGTTAAGGGACAGAACTACGAGCAGTACTTC. This sequence encodes CASSEVKGQNYEQYF.

This chain links TRBV12-3 or TRBV12-4 with TRBJ1-3; D unresolved. The CDR3 contains 12 residues. Trimming took off 10 bases at V and 4 bases at J, with 11 bases between the two ends. CDR3 bases: TGTGCCAAACCCGGGGAAGGAAACACCATATATTTT. Translation gives CAKPGEGNTIYF.

The chain uses TRBV30 and TRBJ1-2; 7 positions match TRBD1. V trimming: 4 bases; J trimming: 2 bases; junction bases outside the gene matches: 10. Germline V gene lookup returns CDR1 GTSNPN and CDR2 SVGIG (reference sequence). The CDR3 spans 15 residues. CDR3 sequence (DNA): TGTGCCTGGACCTGGGGACAGCCACCCAACTATGGCTACACCTTC. Its protein product is CAWTWGQPPNYGYTF.

The chain recombines TRBV19 with TRBJ2-2, with 8 bases identical to TRBD1. CDR1 and CDR2 (germline): LNHDA, SQIVND (reference sequence). The CDR3 is 16 amino acids. Trimming cost V 6 bases and J 2 bases; bases outside gene matches: 8. CDR3 DNA sequence: TGTGCCAGTAGCAACCCGGGACAGGCCAACACCGGGGAGCTGTTTTTT. Translated, it gives CASSNPGQANTGELFF. The whole variable domain, filled in from reference TRBV19 and TRBJ2-2, reads DGGITQSPKYLFRKEGQNVTLSCEQNLNHDAMYWYRQDPGQGLRLIYYSQIVNDFQKGDIAEGYSVSREKKESFPLTVTSAQKNPTAFYLCASSNPGQANTGELFFGEGSRLTVL.

As to this clone: The identical CDR3 is also encoded by other nucleotide sequences in the sample. V gene TRBV5-1 combines with J gene TRBJ2-5; weak D call: TRBD1 (7 bases). V lost 0 bases and J 5 bases, leaving 11 bases between the germline ends. Germline V gives CDR1 SGHRS, CDR2 YFSETQ. This CDR3 contains 14 residues. This CDR3 is CASSLGQGGETQYF. The CDR3 DNA follows: TGCGCCAGCAGCTTGGGACAGGGAGGCGAGACCCAGTACTTC.

J is TRBJ1-2 and V is TRBV28, with 10 bases lining up with TRBD1. V was clipped by 6 bases and J by 3 bases; unmatched bases: 1. Germline CDR1 and CDR2: MDHEN and SYDVKM. The CDR3 runs 13 residues. The CDR3 reads CASRGTGDYGYTF. The CDR3 DNA is TGTGCCAGCAGGGGGACAGGGGACTATGGCTACACCTTC.

The gene calls are TRBV27 and TRBJ1-2, with TRBD1 identical over 12 bases. V was pared by 2 bases and J by 7 bases, with 5 bases of the junction left unmatched. CDR1 and CDR2 from the germline V gene are MNHEY and SMNVEV (reference sequence). This CDR3 is 15 amino acids long. Written as DNA, the CDR3 is TGTGCCAGCAGTTTACGAGGGGACAGGGGGCTTGGCTACACCTTC. Translation gives CASSLRGDRGLGYTF.

This clone was counted at least ten times. The CDR3 region is CASSTMTGVPSPQHF. CDR3 in DNA: TGTGCCAGTAGTACCATGACAGGGGTCCCCTCGCCCCAGCATTTT. The V gene is TRBV19, the J gene TRBJ1-5; 8 bases map to TRBD1. J lost 9 bases, V lost 4 bases, and 11 bases had no gene match. Germline V gene sequence: CDR1 LNHDA, CDR2 SQIVND (reference sequence). CDR3 length equals 15 residues.

The chain couples TRBV4-1 to TRBJ2-2; D perhaps matches TRBD1 (5 bases). This CDR3 spans 15 amino acids. Per germline, CDR1 MGHRA and CDR2 YSYEKL. V was cut by 2 bases and J by 8 bases, with 15 bases left in between. Here the CDR3 DNA reads TGCGCCAGCAGCCAAAGACAGTTTACTCGAGGGGAGCTGTTTTTT. Translation gives CASSQRQFTRGELFF.

This chain links TRBV11-2 with TRBJ2-3; TRBD2 matches at 13 bases. There are 17 residues in the CDR3. With 5 bases clipped from V and 2 bases from J, the junction kept 7 bases outside the gene matches. Per the germline V gene, CDR1 is SGHAT and CDR2 is FQNNGV. This CDR3 is CASSLEGLAGPTDTQYF. CDR3 DNA: TGTGCCAGCAGCCTTGAGGGACTAGCGGGACCCACAGATACGCAGTATTTT.

The rearrangement joins TRBV20-1 to TRBJ2-2; D gene unclear. CDR3 length equals 14 residues. Germline V gives CDR1 DFQATT, CDR2 SNEGSKA (reference sequence). V shed 3 bases and J shed 1 base, with 9 bases lying between them. CDR3 in amino acids: CSASTGWNTGELFF. The DNA of the CDR3 is TGCAGTGCTAGTACCGGGTGGAACACCGGGGAGCTGTTTTTT.

The chain uses TRBV25-1 and TRBJ1-1; TRBD1 matches at 8 bases. V shed 3 bases and J 10 bases; nucleotides not matched to a gene: 7. The CDR3 covers 13 residues. Per the germline V gene, CDR1 is MGHDK and CDR2 is SYGVNS. The CDR3 nucleotides read TGTGCCAGCAGTGACTACAGGGGGAAGGGAGCTTTCTTT. Protein: CASSDYRGKGAFF.

V gene TRBV7-2 combines with J gene TRBJ2-3; D is undetermined. V was cut by 2 bases and J by 3 bases, with 3 bases left in between. Germline CDR1 SGHTA, CDR2 FQGNSA. This CDR3 spans 12 amino acids. The CDR3 sequence is CASSLSTDTQYF. In DNA, the CDR3 is TGTGCCAGCAGCTTATCTACAGATACGCAGTATTTT.

This clone was observed a single time. The chain recombines TRBV28 with TRBJ1-5; 7 bases fit TRBD1. The length of the CDR3 is 16 residues. CDR1 MDHEN and CDR2 SYDVKM come from the germline V gene. Trimming took 5 bases from V and 7 from J; bases not matched to a gene: 14. DNA of the CDR3: TGTGCCAGCAGTCCCCACCAGGGGGGAACTAAACAGCCCCAGCATTTT. Translation gives CASSPHQGGTKQPQHF.

This clone was detected once. In DNA, the CDR3 is TGTGCCAGCTCACAGGGGAATGAGCAGTTCTTC. This gives the protein CASSQGNEQFF. This chain joins TRBV18 and TRBJ2-1; weak D call: TRBD1 (5 bases). Germline-derived CDR1 and CDR2 are KGHSH and LQKENI. The germline V and J ends were trimmed by 4 bases and 7 bases, with 5 bases remaining between them. The CDR3 runs 11 residues.

The V gene is TRBV6-5, the J gene TRBJ1-1; D possibly corresponds to TRBD1 (5 bases). With 4 bases removed from V and 9 bases from J, the gap between germline ends came to 15 bases. The CDR3 sequence is 13 residues long. Germline CDR1 and CDR2: MNHEY and SVGAGI. For the CDR3, the DNA is TGTGCCAGCAGTTCTGGACAAGCCTATAAAGCTTTCTTT. Its translation is CASSSGQAYKAFF.

The rearrangement links TRBV28 to TRBJ2-7; D gene ambiguous. Trimming took off 8 bases at V and 4 bases at J, with 9 bases between the two ends. Germline CDR1 MDHEN, CDR2 SYDVKM. CDR3 length: 11 residues. In DNA form, the CDR3 reads TGTGCCAGCGCCGGTGCTTACGAGCAGTACTTC. This translates into CASAGAYEQYF.

This clone was counted at least ten times. CDR3 in amino acids: CASSQLPGQDTEAFF. The DNA of the CDR3 is TGTGCCAGCAGCCAGTTGCCGGGACAGGACACTGAAGCTTTCTTT. V gene TRBV14 combines with J gene TRBJ1-1, with TRBD1 matching 8 bases. V lost 3 bases, J lost 3 bases, and 6 bases stayed unmatched. The CDR3 consists of 15 residues. The germline V gene encodes CDR1 SGHDN and CDR2 FVKESK.

V is TRBV14 and J is TRBJ2-2; 8 bases fit TRBD2. The germline V gene encodes CDR1 SGHDN and CDR2 FVKESK. V shed 8 bases, J shed 4 bases, and the junction held 6 bases outside the gene matches. The CDR3 is 14 amino acids. The CDR3 DNA sequence: TGTGCCAGCGCTCGGGAGGGCTTCACCGGGGAGCTGTTTTTT. Translating gives CASAREGFTGELFF. Using reference TRBV14 and TRBJ2-2 for the parts outside the CDR3, the full variable domain is EAGVTQFPSHSVIEKGQTVTLRCDPISGHDNLYWYRRVMGKEIKFLLHFVKESKQDESGMPNNRFLAERTGGTYSTLKVQPAELEDSGVYFCASAREGFTGELFFGEGSRLTVL.

The chain is built from TRBV11-2 and TRBJ2-1; TRBD1 aligns across 9 bases. The length of the CDR3 is 15 residues. V lost 3 bases to trimming and J lost 7 bases; unmatched junction nucleotides: 7. Germline V gives CDR1 SGHAT, CDR2 FQNNGV. The CDR3 spells CASSLGQGRRNEQFF. The DNA for the CDR3 is TGTGCCAGCAGCTTGGGACAGGGTAGACGAAATGAGCAGTTCTTC.

The CDR3 DNA reads as TGTGCCAGCAGCTTAGTTGCAGATCAGCCCCAGCATTTT. This gives the protein CASSLVADQPQHF. The rearrangement joins TRBV7-9 to TRBJ1-5; D not resolved. The CDR3 is 13 amino acids. Looked up from germline, CDR1 is SEHNR and CDR2 is FQNEAQ (reference sequence). With 1 base removed from V and 5 bases from J, the gap between germline ends came to 6 bases.

The chain uses TRBV28 and TRBJ1-5; 10 nucleotides agree with TRBD1. J was trimmed by 5 bases and V by 8 bases; bases with no gene match: 9. The length of the CDR3 is 15 residues. From germline, CDR1 is MDHEN and CDR2 SYDVKM. The CDR3 nucleotides are TGTGCCAGCGGACCGACAGGGGGCTCATATCAGCCCCAGCATTTT. It encodes CASGPTGGSYQPQHF.

Turning to this clone: Other DNA variants within this sample encode the same CDR3. This chain connects TRBV4-1 to TRBJ1-2; possibly TRBD1 for D (6 bases). Germline CDR1 is MGHRA and CDR2 is YSYEKL. This CDR3 has 14 residues. V was shortened by 1 base and J by 4 bases, with 10 bases between the two germline ends. CDR3: CASSQGGGAYGYTF. The CDR3 DNA follows: TGCGCCAGCAGCCAAGGAGGGGGAGCCTATGGCTACACCTTC.

This clone was recorded a few times. The chain couples TRBV19 to TRBJ1-5, with D maybe TRBD1 (6 bases). The CDR3 runs to 16 residues. V lost 1 base and J 6 bases, leaving 16 bases between the germline ends. The germline V gene encodes CDR1 LNHDA and CDR2 SQIVND (reference sequence). The DNA for the CDR3 is TGTGCCAGTAGTATAGGGGGGACAACTAGTATTCAGCCCCAGCATTTT. This gives the protein CASSIGGTTSIQPQHF.

A few counts support this clone. The chain joins TRBV7-2 to TRBJ1-1; 8 nucleotides line up with TRBD1. The CDR3 is 15 amino acids. Germline V lookup: CDR1 SGHTA, CDR2 FQGNSA. Trimming took 0 bases from V and 4 from J; bases not matched to a gene: 4. The CDR3 coding sequence is TGTGCCAGCAGCTTAGCGGGCAGGGGGCTCACTGAAGCTTTCTTT. As protein: CASSLAGRGLTEAFF.

The chain links TRBV7-6 to TRBJ1-3, with D perhaps matching TRBD1 (6 bases). From germline, CDR1 is SGHVS and CDR2 FNYEAQ. V dropped 1 base and J dropped 4 bases, with 20 bases sitting between them. CDR3 length equals 18 residues. For the CDR3, the DNA is TGTGCCAGCAGCTTAGTGGCAGGGGTCGCCGGATCCGGAAACACCATATATTTT. It encodes CASSLVAGVAGSGNTIYF.

This clone was seen only a few times. The gene calls are TRBV6-5 and TRBJ2-7; 7 positions agree with TRBD1. Per germline, CDR1 MNHEY and CDR2 SVGAGI. This CDR3 contains 13 residues. V lost 6 bases and J lost 2; bases outside the gene matches: 4. In DNA, the CDR3 is TGTGCCAGCAGCAACAGGGGTACCTACGAGCAGTACTTC. Amino acid sequence: CASSNRGTYEQYF.

This clone was recorded many times. V usage is TRBV30 and J usage is TRBJ1-2; 9 nucleotides match TRBD1. This CDR3 region has 16 residues. Germline trimming cut 1 base from V and 4 bases from J; bases unmatched to any gene: 10. Germline-derived CDR1 and CDR2 are GTSNPN and SVGIG (reference sequence). CDR3 sequence reads: CAWSGTQQGASYGYTF. DNA for the CDR3: TGTGCCTGGAGTGGAACTCAACAGGGGGCAAGCTATGGCTACACCTTC.

To note about this clone: One end of the junction fails to match germline, which may point to a read error. This chain joins TRBV5-6 and TRBJ2-7; 9 bases are shared with TRBD2. Germline CDR1 reads SGHDT; CDR2 reads YYEEEE. This CDR3 is 13 amino acids long. The CDR3 coding sequence is TGTGCCAGCAGCTTAGTAGCGGGAGTACCCCTCCACTTC. Translating it yields CASSLVAGVPLHF.

The J gene is TRBJ2-2, the V gene TRBV7-8; D might be TRBD2 (6 bases). CDR1 and CDR2 from the germline V gene are SGHVS and FQNEAQ. Trimming took 5 bases from V and 3 from J, leaving 10 bases between them. This CDR3 is 14 amino acids long. CDR3 protein: CASSTGLHTGELFF. The CDR3, as DNA: TGTGCCAGCAGCACGGGACTTCACACCGGGGAGCTGTTTTTT.